This T cell receptor beta chain was recovered during a study of CD8 T cells in ankylosing spondylitis. Points from the study as a whole: Enrichment of disease-linked clones was reportedly significant in matched ankylosing spondylitis synovial fluid.

Each CDR3 protein is one row after TCRdb ran MiXCR on the 5' RACE reads. The sample lists 300,000 to 400,000 distinct CDR3 sequences; roughly 14% were seen once. In the case of this clonotype: Its target is not known.

Trimming took 0 bases from V and 3 from J, leaving 9 bases between them. The CDR3 has 15 residues. Germline V gives CDR1 SGHDT, CDR2 YYEEEE. The specimen sequenced was blood, either unsorted or a sorted T cell fraction (not recorded which). J is TRBJ2-2 and V is TRBV5-6; D is unresolved. This TCR was recovered from a male donor with ankylosing spondylitis or in good health (not recorded which). The CDR3: CASSLVAAYTGELFF. Here the CDR3 DNA reads TGTGCCAGCAGCTTGGTGGCTGCATACACCGGGGAGCTGTTTTTT. Complete variable domain (other parts from reference TRBV5-6 and TRBJ2-2): DAGVTQSPTHLIKTRGQQVTLRCSPKSGHDTVSWYQQALGQGPQFIFQYYEEEERQRGNFPDRFSGHQFPNYSSELNVNALLLGDSALYLCASSLVAAYTGELFFGEGSRLTVL.